This entry lists 32 T cell receptor beta chains sequenced from one sample in a study of blood T cell repertoires in COVID-19. TCRdb's copy holds only in-frame clones and misses some; the assay was immunoSEQ multiplex PCR. Of a few hundred thousand clones in the sample, over 75% were seen once. The sample taken for sequencing was PBMCs or T cells enriched from blood (not recorded which). The receptor source for this set is a man aged 35-49 years who had recovered from COVID-19.

The chain has TRBV2 and TRBJ1-2, with D unclear. V shed 7 bases and J shed 4 bases, with 10 bases lying between them. This CDR3 comprises 12 residues. Germline V lookup: CDR1 SNHLY, CDR2 FYNNEI. The CDR3 is CASNSLGYGYTF. The CDR3, as DNA: TGTGCCAGCAACAGTCTCGGCTATGGCTACACCTTC.

This chain uses TRBV5-5 with TRBJ1-2, with no clear D. V lost 4 bases and J 2 bases, leaving 12 bases between the germline ends. Germline CDR1 reads SGHKS; CDR2 reads YYEKEE (reference sequence). The CDR3 is made up of 14 amino acids. The CDR3 reads CASSMDGSNYGYTF. CDR3 nucleotide sequence: TGTGCCAGCAGCATGGACGGTTCGAACTATGGCTACACCTTC.

This chain uses TRBV28 with TRBJ1-2, with 10 bases that match TRBD1. The CDR3 covers 11 residues. Per the germline V gene, CDR1 is MDHEN and CDR2 is SYDVKM. The V and J ends lost 10 bases and 8 bases, in that order; junction bases with no gene match: 4. The CDR3 DNA sequence: TGTGCCATTGGACAGGGGGGAGGCTACACCTTC. As protein: CAIGQGGGYTF.

This clone occurred once. The CDR3 region is CAWSANRGNNSPLHF. CDR3 DNA sequence: TGTGCCTGGAGTGCGAACAGGGGAAACAATTCACCCCTCCACTTT. The chain carries TRBV30 and TRBJ1-6, with 7 bases fitting TRBD1. This CDR3 contains 15 residues. CDR1 GTSNPN and CDR2 SVGIG come from the germline V gene (reference sequence). Trimming at V came to 1 base and at J to 7 bases, leaving 7 bases not matched to a gene.

The gene calls are TRBV5-1 and TRBJ1-1; weak D call: TRBD1 (6 bases). Germline V gives CDR1 SGHRS, CDR2 YFSETQ. Trimming pared 6 bases from V and 3 bases from J, leaving 24 bases between. The CDR3 length is 17 residues. In nucleotides, the CDR3 is TGCGCCAGCACCCTAGCGGGCAGGAGGGGGTTTTACACTGAAGCTTTCTTT. It is translated as CASTLAGRRGFYTEAFF.

This clone was counted only a few times. V is TRBV5-1 and J is TRBJ1-6, with D hard to call. Germline lookup yields CDR1 SGHRS and CDR2 YFSETQ. CDR3 length equals 13 residues. V was clipped by 2 bases and J by 8 bases, with 8 bases between them. The chain's CDR3 is CASSLQRDSPLHF. CDR3 nucleotide sequence: TGCGCCAGCAGCTTACAGCGGGATTCACCCCTCCACTTT. Based on the CDR3 plus reference TRBV5-1 and TRBJ1-6, the full variable domain is KAGVTQTPRYLIKTRGQQVTLSCSPISGHRSVSWYQQTPGQGLQFLFEYFSETQRNKGNFPGRFSGRQFSNSRSEMNVSTLELGDSALYLCASSLQRDSPLHFGNGTRLTVT.

The rearrangement links TRBV7-9 to TRBJ2-7; the D gene is possibly TRBD1 (5 bases). Deletions cut 4 bases from V and 3 bases from J, with 7 bases between. The CDR3 runs to 12 residues. In germline, CDR1 is SEHNR, CDR2 FQNEAQ (reference sequence). CDR3 DNA: TGTGCCAGCAGCTCGACAGTCTACGAGCAGTACTTC. Protein sequence: CASSSTVYEQYF.

This clone occurred a few times. The chain links TRBV3-1 (or the pseudogene TRBV3-2) to TRBJ1-3, with 8 positions matching TRBD1. This CDR3 contains 15 residues. Germline trimming cut 4 bases from V and 0 bases from J; bases unmatched to any gene: 2. CDR1 LGHDT and CDR2 YNNKEL come from the germline V gene (reference sequence). The DNA for the CDR3 is TGTGCCAGCAGCCTCGGGACAGGCTCTGGAAACACCATATATTTT. Encoded protein: CASSLGTGSGNTIYF.

The rearrangement joins TRBV5-1 to TRBJ1-6; 7 nucleotides line up with TRBD1. The CDR3 sequence is 18 residues long. Germline V lookup: CDR1 SGHRS, CDR2 YFSETQ. V trimming: 4 bases; J trimming: 5 bases; junction bases outside the gene matches: 15. This CDR3 reads CASSPRQGFGLNNSPLHF. The CDR3 DNA sequence: TGCGCCAGCAGCCCCAGACAGGGTTTTGGCCTAAATAATTCACCCCTCCACTTT. Combining the CDR3 with reference TRBV5-1 and TRBJ1-6 gives the whole variable domain KAGVTQTPRYLIKTRGQQVTLSCSPISGHRSVSWYQQTPGQGLQFLFEYFSETQRNKGNFPGRFSGRQFSNSRSEMNVSTLELGDSALYLCASSPRQGFGLNNSPLHFGNGTRLTVT.

The count of this clone is one. In DNA form, the CDR3 reads TGTGCCATCAGTGAGGGACAGGGGGAGCGAGGCTACACCTTC. Amino acids: CAISEGQGERGYTF. V and J are TRBV10-3 and TRBJ1-2; 10 bases line up with TRBD1. The ends lost 2 bases at V and 8 bases at J; junction bases unmatched: 5. The length of the CDR3 is 14 residues. The germline CDR1 and CDR2 sequences are ENHRY and SYGVKD.

CDR3 residues: CASSAGGTGQPQHF. As DNA, the CDR3 is TGTGCCAGCAGCGCTGGGGGGACAGGACAACCCCAGCATTTT. The chain couples TRBV5-5 to TRBJ1-5; TRBD1 agrees at 8 bases. This CDR3 contains 14 residues. With V trimmed by 4 bases and J by 10 bases, 10 bases remained unmatched. Germline values: CDR1 SGHKS, CDR2 YYEKEE (reference sequence).

The CDR3 reads CASSLDRANEQFF. CDR3 nucleotide sequence: TGTGCCAGCAGCCTTGACAGGGCCAATGAGCAGTTCTTC. The V call is TRBV11-2, the J call TRBJ2-1, with 7 bases lining up with TRBD1. From germline, CDR1 is SGHAT and CDR2 FQNNGV. This CDR3 region has 13 residues. J gave up 6 bases and V 5 bases, and 4 bases lay outside the gene matches.

This clone was detected once. The V gene is TRBV24-1, the J gene TRBJ2-2; D remains ambiguous. Trimming pared 4 bases from V and 3 bases from J, leaving 14 bases between. The germline V gene has CDR1 KGHDR and CDR2 SFDVKD. CDR3 length: 16 amino acids. CDR3 in amino acids: CATSDVRQVYTGELFF. DNA for the CDR3: TGTGCCACCAGTGACGTTCGGCAGGTCTACACCGGGGAGCTGTTTTTT.

The J gene is TRBJ1-1, the V gene TRBV5-1, with D perhaps matching TRBD1 (6 bases). V shed 1 base and J shed 11 bases, with 12 bases lying between them. CDR3 length: 12 amino acids. CDR1 is SGHRS, CDR2 YFSETQ, per germline. CDR3 DNA sequence: TGCGCCAGCAGCTTGACAGGGCTGGGGGCTTTCTTT. It translates to CASSLTGLGAFF.

The chain couples TRBV6-1 to TRBJ2-6; maybe TRBD2 (6 bases). The CDR3 loop spans 14 amino acids. Germline V gene sequence: CDR1 MNHNS, CDR2 SASEGT. Trimming stripped 2 bases from V and 9 bases from J, with 11 bases between. CDR3 sequence reads: CASSEPGVVNVLTF. CDR3 DNA sequence: TGTGCCAGCAGTGAACCGGGGGTGGTCAACGTCCTGACTTTC.

This rearrangement joins TRBV3-1 (or the pseudogene TRBV3-2) to TRBJ2-7; D not resolved. CDR3 size: 11 residues. Germline CDR1 LGHDT, CDR2 YNNKEL (reference sequence). Trimming removed 3 bases at V and 5 bases at J, with 5 bases between. DNA of the CDR3: TGTGCCAGCAGCCACAGAAACGAGCAGTACTTC. It is translated as CASSHRNEQYF.

The chain combines TRBV5-1 with TRBJ2-3, with 8 bases fitting TRBD1. The V gene end was trimmed by 5 bases and the J gene end by 4 bases; junction bases not matched to a gene: 9. In germline, CDR1 is SGHRS, CDR2 YFSETQ. The CDR3 loop spans 15 amino acids. This CDR3 is CASSSRQGIPDTQYF. The CDR3, as DNA: TGCGCCAGCAGTAGTAGACAGGGGATCCCAGATACGCAGTATTTT.

V and J are TRBV6-6 and TRBJ2-7, with 16 bases that match TRBD2. The CDR3 covers 19 residues. Unmatched junction bases numbered 15, after V lost 6 bases and J lost 4 bases. The V gene's germline CDR1 is MNHNY and CDR2 SVGAGI (reference sequence). This CDR3 reads CASSRITGTSGRASYEQYF. In DNA form, the CDR3 reads TGTGCCAGCAGCCGAATTACCGGGACTAGCGGGAGGGCATCTTACGAGCAGTACTTC.

The chain couples TRBV9 to TRBJ1-2; D gene unclear. The CDR3 has 13 residues. Trimming removed 0 bases from V and 2 bases from J, with 5 bases in between. Germline V gene lookup returns CDR1 SGDLS and CDR2 YYNGEE. The chain's CDR3 is CASSVGANYGYTF. In DNA form, the CDR3 reads TGTGCCAGCAGCGTAGGAGCAAACTATGGCTACACCTTC. Complete variable domain (other parts from reference TRBV9 and TRBJ1-2): DSGVTQTPKHLITATGQRVTLRCSPRSGDLSVYWYQQSLDQGLQFLIQYYNGEERAKGNILERFSAQQFPDLHSELNLSSLELGDSALYFCASSVGANYGYTFGSGTRLTVV.

Regarding this clone: One junction end disagrees with the germline gene, perhaps due to a read error. The chain links TRBV18 to TRBJ1-2; D perhaps matches TRBD1 (6 bases). Germline values: CDR1 KGHSH, CDR2 LQKENI. This CDR3 region has 14 residues. CDR3 residues: CASSPRDTNNGYTF. The CDR3 DNA reads as TGTGCCAGCTCACCACGGGACACTAACAATGGCTACACCTTC.

The rearrangement uses TRBV19 and TRBJ1-5, with D hard to call. The germline gives CDR1 LNHDA, CDR2 SQIVND (reference sequence). V lost 0 bases, J lost 0 bases, and 15 bases lay in between. The CDR3 is made up of 18 amino acids. The CDR3 DNA reads as TGTGCCAGTAGTATAGATGGGCGGGATTTCGGTAGCAATCAGCCCCAGCATTTT. Translating gives CASSIDGRDFGSNQPQHF.

The chain uses TRBV27 and TRBJ1-4; 11 bases match TRBD1. The CDR3 covers 16 residues. Trimming cost V 2 bases and J 10 bases; bases outside gene matches: 9. Looked up from germline, CDR1 is MNHEY and CDR2 is SMNVEV (reference sequence). The CDR3 DNA reads as TGTGCCAGCAGTTTAGTTACGGGACAGGGGGTTGGAAAACTGTTTTTT. It yields the protein CASSLVTGQGVGKLFF.

The chain links TRBV3-1 (or the pseudogene TRBV3-2) to TRBJ1-4; possible D gene TRBD1, 6 bases. The CDR3 length is 15 residues. Trimming stripped 1 base from V and 8 bases from J, with 14 bases between. The germline V gene has CDR1 LGHDT and CDR2 YNNKEL (reference sequence). CDR3: CASSQGRGGREKLFF. CDR3 DNA sequence: TGTGCCAGCAGCCAAGGGAGAGGGGGACGAGAAAAACTGTTTTTT.

The chain is built from TRBV18 and TRBJ2-2, with D hard to call. Germline assignment: CDR1 KGHSH and CDR2 LQKENI. The CDR3 has 14 residues. Trimming removed 4 bases at V and 2 bases at J, with 8 bases between. CDR3 bases: TGTGCCAGCTCACGACTGGCCAACACCGGGGAGCTGTTTTTT. It yields the protein CASSRLANTGELFF.

This clone was seen more than once but under ten times. This chain joins TRBV5-1 and TRBJ2-1; possibly TRBD1 for D (5 bases). Germline V gene lookup returns CDR1 SGHRS and CDR2 YFSETQ. Trimming pared 0 bases from V and 7 bases from J, leaving 14 bases between. The CDR3 is made up of 15 amino acids. DNA for the CDR3: TGCGCCAGCAGCTTGGAGGGGAAAAGTGGTAATGAGCAGTTCTTC. Its translation: CASSLEGKSGNEQFF.

The rearrangement uses TRBV12-3 or TRBV12-4 and TRBJ1-1; 8 bases are shared with TRBD1. The junction had 4 bases not matched to a gene; V was cut back by 6 bases and J by 10 bases. CDR3 length: 11 residues. The CDR3 spells CASSRTGGAFF. The CDR3 nucleotides read TGTGCCAGCAGCCGAACAGGGGGAGCTTTCTTT.

This clone has just a few counts. This rearrangement joins TRBV12-3 or TRBV12-4 to TRBJ2-1; D is undetermined. CDR3 length equals 13 residues. Trimming pared 3 bases from V and 0 bases from J, leaving 3 bases between. Here the CDR3 DNA reads TGTGCCAGCAGTTTTAACTCCTACAATGAGCAGTTCTTC. Protein product: CASSFNSYNEQFF.

The chain joins TRBV29-1 to TRBJ2-7, with 7 bases matching TRBD1. The V and J ends lost 5 bases and 4 bases, in that order; junction bases with no gene match: 5. The CDR3 loop spans 12 amino acids. Germline V gene data show CDR1 as SQVTM and CDR2 as ANQGSEA. The CDR3 DNA is TGCAGCGTTACGGGACAGAAGTACGAGCAGTACTTC. It is translated as CSVTGQKYEQYF.

The CDR3 DNA reads as TGCAGCGTTGAAGCTAGCGGGAGCGATGAGCAGTTCTTC. Translated, it gives CSVEASGSDEQFF. The chain is built from TRBV29-1 and TRBJ2-1; TRBD2 matches 10 bases. This CDR3 region has 13 residues. Germline V gene data show CDR1 as SQVTM and CDR2 as ANQGSEA. Germline trimming cut 1 base from V and 8 bases from J; bases unmatched to any gene: 2.

For the CDR3, the DNA is TGTGCCTGGAGTCAGGGGGCAAGGGCTAATGAAAAACTGTTTTTT. Its protein product is CAWSQGARANEKLFF. The V call is TRBV30, the J call TRBJ1-4, with 8 positions matching TRBD1. Germline loops: CDR1 GTSNPN, CDR2 SVGIG (reference sequence). After removal of 2 bases from V and 3 bases from J, the junction contained 5 bases not matched to a gene. The CDR3 contains 15 residues.

This clone was seen only once. The chain carries TRBV6-6 and TRBJ2-3, with TRBD2 matching over 9 bases. The CDR3 loop spans 14 amino acids. Germline V gene lookup returns CDR1 MNHNY and CDR2 SVGAGI (reference sequence). The junction had 3 bases not matched to a gene; V was cut back by 2 bases and J by 6 bases. The CDR3 here is CASSYKREVDTQYF. For the CDR3, the DNA is TGTGCCAGCAGTTACAAGCGGGAGGTGGATACGCAGTATTTT.

CDR3 sequence (DNA): TGCGCCAGCAGTCCGGGACAGGGCAGGACCGGGGAGCTGTTTTTT. Translated: CASSPGQGRTGELFF. V is TRBV10-1 and J is TRBJ2-2; the match to TRBD1 covers 9 bases. The CDR3 is made up of 15 amino acids. CDR1 and CDR2 (germline): WNHNN, SYGVQD (reference sequence). Trimming at V came to 5 bases and at J to 5 bases, leaving 6 bases not matched to a gene.